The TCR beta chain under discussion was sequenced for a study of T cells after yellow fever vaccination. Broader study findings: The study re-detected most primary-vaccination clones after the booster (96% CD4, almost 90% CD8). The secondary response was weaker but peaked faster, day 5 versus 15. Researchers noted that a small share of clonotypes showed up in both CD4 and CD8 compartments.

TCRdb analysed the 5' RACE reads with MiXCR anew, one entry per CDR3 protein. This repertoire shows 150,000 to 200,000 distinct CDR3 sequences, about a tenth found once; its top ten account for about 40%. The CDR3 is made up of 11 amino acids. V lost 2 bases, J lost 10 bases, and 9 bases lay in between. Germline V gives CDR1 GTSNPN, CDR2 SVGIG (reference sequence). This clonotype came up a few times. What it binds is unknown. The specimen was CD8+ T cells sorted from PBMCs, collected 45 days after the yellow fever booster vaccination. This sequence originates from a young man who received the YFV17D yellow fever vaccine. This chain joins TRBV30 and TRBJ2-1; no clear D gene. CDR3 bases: TGTGCCTGGAGTCTAGAGCTCGAGCAGTTCTTC. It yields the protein CAWSLELEQFF. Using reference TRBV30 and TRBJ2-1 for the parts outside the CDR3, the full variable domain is SQTIHQWPATLVQPVGSPLSLECTVEGTSNPNLYWYRQAAGRGLQLLFYSVGIGQISSEVPQNLSASRPQDRQFILSSKKLLLSDSGFYLCAWSLELEQFFGPGTRLTVL.